This T cell receptor (beta chain) is from a study of T cell changes during pregnancy in multiple sclerosis. Trimming removed 4 bases from V and 4 bases from J, with 15 bases in between. Germline V CDR1 and CDR2: SGHKS, YYEKEE (reference sequence). CDR3 length equals 14 residues. Measured with immunoSEQ multiplex PCR; TCRdb has only the in-frame clones, and not every one. This sample carries 23,000 or so clones, 80% to 90% of them seen once, and the ten largest clones take 8%. Sequenced here: CD8+ T cells from peripheral blood mononuclear cells, sampled in the first trimester of pregnancy. The sequence derives from a female donor in good health, enrolled as a control in a pregnancy study. The chain has TRBV5-5 and TRBJ2-7, with D tentatively TRBD2 (6 bases). The CDR3 loop reads CASSPRDSSYEQYF. The CDR3 DNA reads TGTGCCAGCAGCCCGAGGGACTCCTCTTACGAGCAGTACTTC.